A selection of T cell receptor beta chains follows, all from one sample in a study of blood T cells in healthy people across ages. MiXCR, applied by TCRdb to the 5' RACE reads, yields one record per CDR3 protein. The table has some 1.8 million distinct CDR3 sequences, about 39% seen once. Source material: blood. Receptors originate from a human donor in good health. Both conserved end residues are part of each CDR3. Each record gives: clone size, J gene, V gene, D gene, CDR3 protein, CDR3 DNA. D genes are given only for firm matches. For some rows the clone size is stated as once, few or many, or as a class when expanded; others skip it.

clone_size: -
j_call: TRBJ1-1
v_call: TRBV12-3/TRBV12-4
d_call: -
cdr3_aa: CASSPHMGQSNTEAFF
cdr3_nt: TGTGCCAGCAGTCCCCATATGGGACAATCGAACACTGAAGCTTTCTTT

clone_size: -
j_call: TRBJ1-1
v_call: TRBV9
d_call: -
cdr3_aa: CASEPGQSFPNTEAFF
cdr3_nt: TGTGCCAGCGAACCGGGACAATCCTTTCCAAACACTGAAGCTTTCTTT

clone_size: -
j_call: TRBJ1-5
v_call: TRBV24-1
d_call: -
cdr3_aa: CATQGIWNQPQHF
cdr3_nt: TGTGCCACCCAGGGTATATGGAATCAGCCCCAGCATTTT

clone_size: few
j_call: TRBJ1-5
v_call: TRBV6-5
d_call: -
cdr3_aa: CATSRGVRQPQHF
cdr3_nt: TGTGCCACGTCGAGGGGGGTAAGACAGCCCCAGCATTTT

clone_size: few
j_call: TRBJ2-7
v_call: TRBV4-3
d_call: TRBD1
cdr3_aa: CASGPGQGRNEQYF
cdr3_nt: TGCGCCAGCGGCCCGGGACAGGGACGTAACGAGCAGTACTTC

clone_size: once
j_call: TRBJ2-5
v_call: TRBV18
d_call: -
cdr3_aa: CTSSPPQETQYF
cdr3_nt: TGTACCAGCTCACCACCTCAAGAGACCCAGTACTTC

clone_size: few
j_call: TRBJ1-5
v_call: TRBV12-3/TRBV12-4
d_call: TRBD1
cdr3_aa: CASSLTGEGDQPQHF
cdr3_nt: TGTGCCAGCAGCTTAACAGGGGAGGGGGATCAGCCCCAGCATTTT

clone_size: -
j_call: TRBJ1-5
v_call: TRBV6-2/TRBV6-3
d_call: -
cdr3_aa: CASSPLLGPQHF
cdr3_nt: TGTGCTAGCAGTCCCCTACTGGGGCCCCAGCATTTT

clone_size: -
j_call: TRBJ1-2
v_call: TRBV5-1
d_call: -
cdr3_aa: CASSLDGRTYGYTF
cdr3_nt: TGTGCCAGCAGCTTAGACGGGAGGACCTATGGCTACACCTTC

clone_size: -
j_call: TRBJ1-1
v_call: TRBV20-1
d_call: -
cdr3_aa: CSARSGRAFF
cdr3_nt: TGCAGTGCTAGATCCGGTCGGGCTTTCTTT

clone_size: -
j_call: TRBJ1-4
v_call: TRBV6-6
d_call: -
cdr3_aa: CASSPRGREEKLFF
cdr3_nt: TGTGCCAGCAGTCCCAGGGGAAGAGAGGAAAAACTGTTTTTT

clone_size: few
j_call: TRBJ2-4
v_call: TRBV15
d_call: -
cdr3_aa: CATSSPGGPKNIQYF
cdr3_nt: TGTGCCACCAGCAGCCCTGGGGGACCCAAAAACATTCAGTACTTC

clone_size: -
j_call: TRBJ2-5
v_call: TRBV9
d_call: -
cdr3_aa: CASSDPGGIAGTQYF
cdr3_nt: TGTGCCAGCAGCGATCCAGGGGGGATAGCAGGGACCCAGTACTTC